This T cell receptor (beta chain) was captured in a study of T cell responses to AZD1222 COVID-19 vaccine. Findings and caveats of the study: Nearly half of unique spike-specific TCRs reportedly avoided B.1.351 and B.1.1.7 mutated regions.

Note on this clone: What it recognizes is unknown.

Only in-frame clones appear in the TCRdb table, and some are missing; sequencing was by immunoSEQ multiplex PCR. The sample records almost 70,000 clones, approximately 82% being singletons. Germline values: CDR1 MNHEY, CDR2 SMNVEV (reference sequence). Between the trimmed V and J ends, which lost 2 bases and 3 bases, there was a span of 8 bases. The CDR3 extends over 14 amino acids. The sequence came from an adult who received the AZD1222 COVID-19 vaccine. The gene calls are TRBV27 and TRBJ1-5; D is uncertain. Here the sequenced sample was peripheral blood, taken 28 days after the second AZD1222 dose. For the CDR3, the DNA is TGTGCCAGCAGTTTAAAAGGTTTCAATCAGCCCCAGCATTTT. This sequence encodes CASSLKGFNQPQHF.